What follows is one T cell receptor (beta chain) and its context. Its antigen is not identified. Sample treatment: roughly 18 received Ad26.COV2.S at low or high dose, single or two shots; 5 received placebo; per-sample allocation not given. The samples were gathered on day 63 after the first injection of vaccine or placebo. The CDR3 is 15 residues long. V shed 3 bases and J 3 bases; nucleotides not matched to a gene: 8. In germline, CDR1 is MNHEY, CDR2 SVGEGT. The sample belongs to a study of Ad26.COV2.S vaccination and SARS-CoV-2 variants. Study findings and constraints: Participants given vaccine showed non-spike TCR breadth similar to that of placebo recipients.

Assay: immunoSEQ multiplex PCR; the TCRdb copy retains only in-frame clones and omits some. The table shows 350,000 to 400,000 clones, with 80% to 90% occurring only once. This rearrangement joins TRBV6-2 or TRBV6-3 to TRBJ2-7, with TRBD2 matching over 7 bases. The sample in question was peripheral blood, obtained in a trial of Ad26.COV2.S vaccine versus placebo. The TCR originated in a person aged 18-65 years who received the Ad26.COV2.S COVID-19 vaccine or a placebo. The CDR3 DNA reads TGTGCCAGCAGTTATGCCGGGACTACCTACTACGAGCAGTACTTC. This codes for CASSYAGTTYYEQYF.